The next 13 T cell receptor beta chains were all read from a single sample in a study of blood T cell repertoires in COVID-19. Clones were sequenced by immunoSEQ multiplex PCR, and TCRdb holds only the in-frame ones, with some missing. The table has about 220,000 clones, about 80% seen once. The sequencing sample was made of PBMCs or T cells enriched from blood (not recorded which). All receptors derive from a woman in her forties with acute COVID-19.

CDR3 nucleotides: TGTGCCTGGCAGGGAATGGGTAATCAGCCCCAGCATTTT. Translated: CAWQGMGNQPQHF. The chain joins TRBV30 to TRBJ1-5; D may be TRBD1 (5 bases). Germline lookup yields CDR1 GTSNPN and CDR2 SVGIG (reference sequence). This CDR3 has 13 residues. V shed 5 bases and J shed 4 bases, with 12 bases lying between them.

The chain combines TRBV4-1 with TRBJ2-2; TRBD1 agrees at 7 bases. The CDR3 contains 13 residues. CDR1 is MGHRA, CDR2 YSYEKL, per germline. The J segment lost 7 bases and the V segment lost 5 bases, leaving 4 bases of the junction unmatched. CDR3 protein: CASSRGGIGELFF. Here the CDR3 DNA reads TGCGCCAGCAGCAGAGGGGGCATCGGGGAGCTGTTTTTT.

The rearrangement uses TRBV7-3 and TRBJ2-5; maybe TRBD2 (7 bases). This CDR3 is built from 13 residues. Trimming cost V 5 bases and J 5 bases, with 12 bases left between them. CDR1 is SGHTA, CDR2 FQGTGA, per germline. The CDR3 is CASSTGGHETQYF. For the CDR3, the DNA is TGTGCCAGCAGCACGGGGGGCCACGAGACCCAGTACTTC.

The rearrangement joins TRBV19 to TRBJ2-1; D not resolved. The CDR3 consists of 15 residues. CDR1 is LNHDA and CDR2 is SQIVND in the germline V gene (reference sequence). The V end was cut by 5 bases, the J end by 0 bases, with 11 bases between. The CDR3: CASSAQMNSYNEQFF. CDR3 in DNA: TGTGCCAGTAGTGCCCAGATGAACTCCTACAATGAGCAGTTCTTC.

The chain joins TRBV28 to TRBJ1-2; D is uncertain. This CDR3 contains 12 residues. The ends were cut back, 6 bases at V and 4 bases at J, with 9 bases in the middle. CDR1 and CDR2 (germline): MDHEN, SYDVKM. The CDR3 loop is CASSFLGYGYTF. The CDR3 DNA is TGTGCCAGCAGCTTTCTCGGCTATGGCTACACCTTC.

The chain has TRBV28 and TRBJ2-7, with 8 positions matching TRBD1. In germline, CDR1 is MDHEN, CDR2 SYDVKM. This CDR3 comprises 15 residues. The V and J ends lost 11 bases and 1 base, in that order; junction bases with no gene match: 13. The CDR3 nucleotides are TGTGCCGGGGCTGGTCAGGGGGCGGGGTCCTACGAGCAGTACTTC. It encodes CAGAGQGAGSYEQYF.

The chain joins TRBV28 to TRBJ1-6, with no clear D. The V gene's germline CDR1 is MDHEN and CDR2 SYDVKM. The CDR3 covers 14 residues. Trimming pared 6 bases from V and 5 bases from J, leaving 11 bases between. In DNA, the CDR3 is TGTGCCAGCAGAAGCGGACGAGATAATTCACCCCTCCACTTT. This codes for CASRSGRDNSPLHF.

The V call is TRBV12-3 or TRBV12-4, the J call TRBJ1-2; D gene uncertain. This CDR3 has 13 residues. V lost 1 base and J 4 bases, leaving 7 bases between the germline ends. DNA of the CDR3: TGTGCCAGCAGTTTAGGCTCCAGCTATGGCTACACCTTC. The encoded protein is CASSLGSSYGYTF.

The chain carries TRBV2 and TRBJ2-7, with 10 positions matching TRBD2. Germline-derived CDR1 and CDR2 are SNHLY and FYNNEI. The CDR3 extends over 15 amino acids. J lost 3 bases, V lost 2 bases, and 4 bases had no gene match. The CDR3: CASSESGLADYEQYF. For the CDR3, the DNA is TGTGCCAGCAGTGAATCTGGACTAGCGGACTACGAGCAGTACTTC.

The chain carries TRBV2 and TRBJ2-2; D is possibly TRBD2 (5 bases). This CDR3 comprises 14 residues. Looked up from germline, CDR1 is SNHLY and CDR2 is FYNNEI. V gave up 5 bases and J gave up 4 bases, with 11 bases separating them. The CDR3 region is CASSPTRGTGELFF. The CDR3, as DNA: TGTGCCAGCAGTCCTACCCGGGGCACCGGGGAGCTGTTTTTT.

V usage is TRBV6-5 and J usage is TRBJ1-1, with D uncertain. CDR3 length equals 13 residues. The germline CDR1 and CDR2 sequences are MNHEY and SVGAGI. Deletions cut 8 bases from V and 1 base from J, with 11 bases between. The DNA of the CDR3 is TGTGCCAGCGATTTCGGTCGGAACACTGAAGCTTTCTTT. This codes for CASDFGRNTEAFF.

V gene TRBV15 combines with J gene TRBJ2-7; 9 bases match TRBD1. The CDR3 has 17 residues. The junction had 11 bases not matched to a gene; V was cut back by 4 bases and J by 1 base. CDR1 is LNHNV and CDR2 is YYDKDF in the germline V gene (reference sequence). The CDR3 here is CATSNLAGTGISYEQYF. The CDR3 bases are TGTGCCACCAGCAACCTCGCCGGGACAGGGATTTCCTACGAGCAGTACTTC. The full variable domain, rest sourced from reference TRBV15 and TRBJ2-7, is DAMVIQNPRYQVTQFGKPVTLSCSQTLNHNVMYWYQQKSSQAPKLLFHYYDKDFNNEADTPDNFQSRRPNTSFCFLDIRSPGLGDTAMYLCATSNLAGTGISYEQYFGPGTRLTVT.

This clone was counted once. CDR3 residues: CASSGQGASVGYGYTF. CDR3 DNA: TGTGCCAGCAGCGGACAGGGGGCTAGCGTAGGCTATGGCTACACCTTC. The chain links TRBV9 to TRBJ1-2, with 10 bases aligning to TRBD1. Germline CDR1 SGDLS, CDR2 YYNGEE. V lost 3 bases, J lost 4 bases, and 9 bases stayed unmatched. CDR3 size: 16 residues.